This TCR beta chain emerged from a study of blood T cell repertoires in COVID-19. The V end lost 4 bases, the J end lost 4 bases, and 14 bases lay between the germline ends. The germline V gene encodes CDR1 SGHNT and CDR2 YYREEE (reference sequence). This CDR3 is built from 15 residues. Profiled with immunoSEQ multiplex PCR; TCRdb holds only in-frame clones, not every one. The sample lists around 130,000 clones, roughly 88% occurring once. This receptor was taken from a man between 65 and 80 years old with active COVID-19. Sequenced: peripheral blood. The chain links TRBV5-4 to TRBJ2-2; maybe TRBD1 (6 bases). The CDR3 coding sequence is TGTGCCAGCAGCGGGTCAGGGGTAGGCACCGGGGAGCTGTTTTTT. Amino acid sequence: CASSGSGVGTGELFF.